This T cell receptor (beta chain) was sequenced during a study of T cells in Graves' hyperthyroidism and ophthalmopathy. Trimming removed 6 bases from V and 8 bases from J; junction bases left unmatched: 11. Per the germline V gene, CDR1 is SEHNR and CDR2 is FQNEAQ (reference sequence). The CDR3 totals 14 residues. Researchers took RNA transcripts and amplified the TCR beta CDR3 regions from them. HTBI primers drove first-round RT-PCR of the TCR CDR3. MiXCR, run by TCRdb on the multiplex PCR reads, gives a single entry per CDR3 protein. The table records 610,000 or so distinct CDR3 sequences, around 42% of them present only once.

What was sequenced was peripheral blood or thyroid tissue (not recorded which). The sequence derives from a woman aged 18-29 years with Graves' hyperthyroidism. The genes are TRBV7-9 and TRBJ1-2; 8 bases are a match to TRBD1. CDR3 residues: CASSSIYDRGGYTF. As DNA, the CDR3 is TGTGCCAGCAGTAGTATCTACGACAGGGGCGGCTACACCTTC.